One and the same sample provided the 25 T cell receptor beta chains below, sequenced in a study of shared clonotypes between healthy human individuals (TCRdb year 2020). Receptor libraries were prepared by the immunoSEQ multiplex PCR assay. Entries here come from immuneACCESS through TCRdb and include only in-frame sequences with V and J called. Some clones fail to appear in such tables; in the studies checked, an unresolved V gene covers under half of the shortfall, and the cause of the remainder is unknown. Counted in this sample were roughly 1,500,000 clones; roughly 98.5% of them appeared once. Around 0.33% of the sample is in the top ten clones. Sequenced material: naive CD4+ T cells sorted from blood. The cell subset or site label here, explained by the study, means: CD45RA+ positively selected. All receptors derive from a young man in good health.

The rearrangement joins TRBV5-4 to TRBJ2-3; D call uncertain. The V end was cut by 1 base, the J end by 0 bases, with 9 bases between. CDR3 length: 15 residues. Germline CDR1 reads SGHNT; CDR2 reads YYREEE (reference sequence). CDR3 nucleotides: TGTGCCAGCAGCTTGTTCATTTCTAGCACAGATACGCAGTATTTT. Translating gives CASSLFISSTDTQYF.

Details on this clone: The sample contains more than one DNA sequence encoding this CDR3. The chain carries TRBV29-1 and TRBJ1-5; weak D call: TRBD1 (6 bases). The CDR3 loop spans 13 amino acids. Germline V gene sequence: CDR1 SQVTM, CDR2 ANQGSEA. Trimming stripped 0 bases from V and 6 bases from J, with 9 bases between. The CDR3 bases are TGCAGCGTTGAAGAACAGGGCGGTCAGCCCCAGCATTTT. Its protein product is CSVEEQGGQPQHF.

The gene calls are TRBV15 and TRBJ2-5; D gene uncertain. V dropped 5 bases and J dropped 0 bases, with 10 bases sitting between them. This CDR3 is built from 14 residues. Germline V gene sequence: CDR1 LNHNV, CDR2 YYDKDF (reference sequence). The CDR3 region is CATSVSAYQETQYF. In DNA form, the CDR3 reads TGTGCCACCAGCGTTTCGGCGTACCAAGAGACCCAGTACTTC.

The chain recombines TRBV19 with TRBJ2-1, with TRBD2 matching 10 bases. The V gene's germline CDR1 is LNHDA and CDR2 SQIVND (reference sequence). This CDR3 comprises 14 residues. Trimming took 2 bases from V and 9 from J; bases not matched to a gene: 4. The CDR3 loop reads CASSIIGTSVEQFF. CDR3 DNA sequence: TGTGCCAGTAGTATAATTGGGACTAGCGTTGAGCAGTTCTTC.

The J gene is TRBJ1-2, the V gene TRBV28, with unresolved D. CDR3 length: 14 amino acids. CDR1 and CDR2 from the germline V gene are MDHEN and SYDVKM. The V end was cut by 4 bases, the J end by 8 bases, with 17 bases between. For the CDR3, the DNA is TGTGCCAGCAGTTCCCCAAGTTCCGGAAGGGGCTACACCTTC. Protein sequence: CASSSPSSGRGYTF.

This clone was counted once. The chain links TRBV15 to TRBJ2-1; D not resolved. V shed 0 bases and J shed 7 bases, with 10 bases lying between them. Per germline, CDR1 LNHNV and CDR2 YYDKDF (reference sequence). This CDR3 spans 14 amino acids. DNA for the CDR3: TGTGCCACCAGCAGAGATCGGAATAGTAATGAGCAGTTCTTC. Its translation is CATSRDRNSNEQFF.

This chain connects TRBV5-6 to TRBJ2-1, with TRBD2 identical over 7 bases. Trimming cost V 4 bases and J 15 bases; bases outside gene matches: 10. Germline values: CDR1 SGHDT, CDR2 YYEEEE. CDR3 length: 12 amino acids. The CDR3, as DNA: TGTGCCAGCAGCCTCTCACTAGCGACAAGGTTCTTC. Residues: CASSLSLATRFF.

V and J are TRBV6-5 and TRBJ1-4, with TRBD1 matching over 7 bases. The CDR3 totals 14 residues. Germline loops: CDR1 MNHEY, CDR2 SVGAGI. The V and J ends lost 0 bases and 8 bases, in that order; junction bases with no gene match: 3. CDR3 sequence (DNA): TGTGCCAGCAGTTACTCTTGGACAGGCGAAAAACTGTTTTTT. It translates to CASSYSWTGEKLFF.

This clone showed up just once. The chain recombines TRBV6-5 with TRBJ2-1, with D unresolved. Trimming cost V 7 bases and J 0 bases, with 13 bases left between them. The CDR3 totals 15 residues. Germline V lookup: CDR1 MNHEY, CDR2 SVGAGI. The CDR3 sequence is CASTPDTSSYNEQFF. CDR3 nucleotides: TGTGCCAGCACCCCCGATACTTCCTCCTACAATGAGCAGTTCTTC.

This chain connects TRBV27 to TRBJ1-2; D remains ambiguous. The CDR3 contains 15 residues. With 1 base removed from V and 8 bases from J, the gap between germline ends came to 17 bases. Germline V lookup: CDR1 MNHEY, CDR2 SMNVEV (reference sequence). CDR3 protein: CASSLYGKRARGYTF. In nucleotides, the CDR3 is TGTGCCAGCAGTTTATATGGGAAGAGGGCTAGGGGCTACACCTTC.

The J gene is TRBJ1-1, the V gene TRBV6-1; unclear D gene. CDR1 is MNHNS, CDR2 SASEGT, per germline. The CDR3 runs 16 residues. The V and J ends lost 0 bases and 1 base respectively, with 12 bases between them. The CDR3 protein is CASSEALVTPNTEAFF. The DNA of the CDR3 is TGTGCCAGCAGTGAAGCGCTAGTGACACCGAACACTGAAGCTTTCTTT.

To note about this clone: This same CDR3 is encoded by further DNA sequences in the sample. The rearrangement joins TRBV9 to TRBJ2-1; D is uncertain. The CDR3 consists of 12 residues. With 0 bases removed from V and 9 bases from J, the gap between germline ends came to 7 bases. Germline V gene lookup returns CDR1 SGDLS and CDR2 YYNGEE. The CDR3 loop reads CASSVGWAEQFF. The CDR3 nucleotides are TGTGCCAGCAGCGTAGGGTGGGCTGAGCAGTTCTTC. The variable domain in full, completed from reference TRBV9 and TRBJ2-1, reads DSGVTQTPKHLITATGQRVTLRCSPRSGDLSVYWYQQSLDQGLQFLIQYYNGEERAKGNILERFSAQQFPDLHSELNLSSLELGDSALYFCASSVGWAEQFFGPGTRLTVL.

The chain recombines TRBV27 with TRBJ2-1; D unclear. V was pared by 0 bases and J by 12 bases, with 18 bases between. The length of the CDR3 is 15 residues. Per the germline V gene, CDR1 is MNHEY and CDR2 is SMNVEV (reference sequence). As DNA, the CDR3 is TGTGCCAGCAGTTTATCGGGCGGATACGTAGGCGGGCAGTTCTTC. Amino acid sequence: CASSLSGGYVGGQFF.

This sequence joins TRBV15 and TRBJ1-4; TRBD1 agrees at 7 bases. The CDR3 is 13 amino acids. Per the germline V gene, CDR1 is LNHNV and CDR2 is YYDKDF (reference sequence). V was pared by 5 bases and J by 8 bases, with 5 bases of the junction left unmatched. In DNA form, the CDR3 reads TGTGCCACCAGCCAGGGGGACTCGGAAAAACTGTTTTTT. Its translation is CATSQGDSEKLFF.

For the CDR3, the DNA is TGTGCCAGCAGTTGGGGACAGGCCACCGGGGAGCTGTTTTTT. Translation: CASSWGQATGELFF. This rearrangement joins TRBV6-1 to TRBJ2-2, with TRBD1 matching 8 bases. The CDR3 is 14 amino acids. CDR1 MNHNS and CDR2 SASEGT come from the germline V gene. J was trimmed by 4 bases and V by 5 bases; bases with no gene match: 3.

The chain employs TRBV11-2 and TRBJ2-1, with D perhaps TRBD2 (5 bases). The germline CDR1 and CDR2 sequences are SGHAT and FQNNGV. Trimming stripped 3 bases from V and 8 bases from J, with 11 bases between. This CDR3 has 13 residues. The CDR3 loop reads CASSFSERHEQFF. Here the CDR3 DNA reads TGTGCCAGCAGCTTTAGCGAGCGCCATGAGCAGTTCTTC.

The chain combines TRBV27 with TRBJ2-5, with D maybe TRBD2 (5 bases). CDR1 and CDR2 (germline): MNHEY, SMNVEV (reference sequence). The CDR3 is 13 residues long. V was clipped by 5 bases and J by 2 bases, with 9 bases between them. CDR3 loop: CASSQLVQETQYF. CDR3 nucleotide sequence: TGTGCCAGCAGTCAACTAGTACAAGAGACCCAGTACTTC.

The rearrangement uses TRBV7-3 and TRBJ2-1; unclear D gene. Germline assignment: CDR1 SGHTA and CDR2 FQGTGA. V dropped 5 bases and J dropped 6 bases, with 8 bases sitting between them. The CDR3 is made up of 12 amino acids. CDR3 bases: TGTGCCAGCAGCAGTCAGGCCAATGAGCAGTTCTTC. Its protein is CASSSQANEQFF.

A note on this clone: This specimen includes other DNA sequences encoding the same CDR3. V is TRBV29-1 and J is TRBJ2-3; D is possibly TRBD2 (6 bases). CDR3 size: 12 residues. V dropped 3 bases and J dropped 3 bases, with 7 bases sitting between them. Per germline, CDR1 SQVTM and CDR2 ANQGSEA. The CDR3 nucleotides are TGCAGCGTTGAGGAGGGTACAGATACGCAGTATTTT. Protein product: CSVEEGTDTQYF.

V is TRBV5-1 and J is TRBJ1-4; 8 bases align to TRBD1. Per the germline V gene, CDR1 is SGHRS and CDR2 is YFSETQ. CDR3 size: 18 residues. V lost 2 bases and J lost 8; bases outside the gene matches: 17. The chain's CDR3 is CASSFRQGNFLESEKLFF. The CDR3 DNA reads TGCGCCAGCAGCTTCCGACAGGGGAACTTTCTAGAAAGCGAAAAACTGTTTTTT.

V usage is TRBV19 and J usage is TRBJ2-7, with a possible D match to TRBD2 (6 bases). CDR1 and CDR2 from the germline V gene are LNHDA and SQIVND (reference sequence). This CDR3 comprises 11 residues. Trimming removed 6 bases at V and 9 bases at J, with 12 bases between. The CDR3 sequence: CASREGRAQYF. In nucleotides, the CDR3 is TGTGCCAGTAGGGAGGGCAGGGCGCAGTACTTC.

The table lists this clone with a count of one. This chain uses TRBV29-1 with TRBJ2-7, with D uncertain. From germline, CDR1 is SQVTM and CDR2 ANQGSEA. V was pared by 6 bases and J by 6 bases, with 12 bases between. The CDR3 sequence is 11 residues long. The CDR3 spells CSVGFGLEQYF. CDR3 sequence (DNA): TGCAGCGTCGGATTTGGGCTCGAGCAGTACTTC.

This clone was detected once. Here the CDR3 DNA reads TGTGCCAGCAGCTTACGCAGCGGGGAACACACCGGGGAGCTGTTTTTT. Translated, it gives CASSLRSGEHTGELFF. The rearrangement joins TRBV11-2 to TRBJ2-2; 7 bases line up with TRBD2. Germline V gene sequence: CDR1 SGHAT, CDR2 FQNNGV. The CDR3 length is 16 residues. The trim removed 2 bases at V and 3 bases at J, leaving 6 bases unmatched.

The chain has TRBV11-3 and TRBJ2-1; 7 bases line up with TRBD2. V trimming: 8 bases; J trimming: 5 bases; junction bases outside the gene matches: 15. The CDR3 length is 16 residues. Germline V gene sequence: CDR1 SGHNT, CDR2 YENEEA. The CDR3 region is CASVQDEHRGDNEQFF. DNA for the CDR3: TGTGCCAGCGTCCAGGACGAACACCGGGGGGACAATGAGCAGTTCTTC.

This chain joins TRBV6-5 and TRBJ2-7; D is uncertain. Deletions cut 10 bases from V and 0 bases from J, with 16 bases between. The CDR3 has 14 residues. Germline CDR1 reads MNHEY; CDR2 reads SVGAGI. The CDR3 loop is CAIARASSSYEQYF. The CDR3 DNA sequence: TGTGCCATCGCACGGGCTTCTAGCTCCTACGAGCAGTACTTC.